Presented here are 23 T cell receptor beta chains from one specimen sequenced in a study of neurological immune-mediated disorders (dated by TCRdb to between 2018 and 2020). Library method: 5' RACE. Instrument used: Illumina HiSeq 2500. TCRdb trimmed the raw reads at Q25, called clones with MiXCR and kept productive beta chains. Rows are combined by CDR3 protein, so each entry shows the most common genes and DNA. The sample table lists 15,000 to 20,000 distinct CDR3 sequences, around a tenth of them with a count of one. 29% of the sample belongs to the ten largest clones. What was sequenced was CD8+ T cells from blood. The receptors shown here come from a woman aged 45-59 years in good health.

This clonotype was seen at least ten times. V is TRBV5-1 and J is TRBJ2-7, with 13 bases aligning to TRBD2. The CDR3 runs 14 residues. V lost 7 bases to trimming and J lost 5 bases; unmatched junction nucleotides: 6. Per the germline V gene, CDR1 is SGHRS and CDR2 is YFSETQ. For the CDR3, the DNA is TGCGCCAGCTTTGGACTAGCGGGAGACCACGAGCAGTACTTC. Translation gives CASFGLAGDHEQYF.

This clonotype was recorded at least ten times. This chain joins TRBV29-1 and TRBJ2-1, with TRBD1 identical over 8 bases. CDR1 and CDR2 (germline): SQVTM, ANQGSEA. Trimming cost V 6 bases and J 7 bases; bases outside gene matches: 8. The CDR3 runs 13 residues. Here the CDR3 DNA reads TGCAGCGTCGGGCAGGGGGCGTGGAATGAGCAGTTCTTC. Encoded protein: CSVGQGAWNEQFF.

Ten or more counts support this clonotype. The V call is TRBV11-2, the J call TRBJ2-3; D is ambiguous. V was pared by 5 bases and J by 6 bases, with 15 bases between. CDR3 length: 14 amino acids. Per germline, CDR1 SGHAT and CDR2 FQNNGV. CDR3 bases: TGTGCCAGCAGCCCAAAAGCCACCCCCGATACGCAGTATTTT. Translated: CASSPKATPDTQYF.

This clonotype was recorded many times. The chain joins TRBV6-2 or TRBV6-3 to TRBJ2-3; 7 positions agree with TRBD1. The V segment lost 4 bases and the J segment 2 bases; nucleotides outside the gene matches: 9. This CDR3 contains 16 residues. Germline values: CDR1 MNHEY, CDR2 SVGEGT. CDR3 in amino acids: CASSSQQGLHTDTQYF. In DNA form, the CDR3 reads TGTGCCAGCAGTTCGCAACAGGGGCTCCACACAGATACGCAGTATTTT.

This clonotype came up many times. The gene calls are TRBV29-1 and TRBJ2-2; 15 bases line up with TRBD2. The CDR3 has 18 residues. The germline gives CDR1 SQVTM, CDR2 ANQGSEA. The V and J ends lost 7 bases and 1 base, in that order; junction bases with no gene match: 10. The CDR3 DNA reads TGCAGCGCTTCTCGGACTAGCGGGAGGGCCGTGAACACCGGGGAGCTGTTTTTT. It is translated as CSASRTSGRAVNTGELFF.

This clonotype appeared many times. CDR3 sequence reads: CSVEGGQGGNGYTF. The DNA of the CDR3 is TGCAGCGTTGAAGGGGGTCAGGGAGGGAATGGCTACACCTTC. The genes are TRBV29-1 and TRBJ1-2; weak D call: TRBD1 (5 bases). The CDR3 is made up of 14 amino acids. Germline V gene data show CDR1 as SQVTM and CDR2 as ANQGSEA. V lost 1 base to trimming and J lost 6 bases, with 15 bases between them.

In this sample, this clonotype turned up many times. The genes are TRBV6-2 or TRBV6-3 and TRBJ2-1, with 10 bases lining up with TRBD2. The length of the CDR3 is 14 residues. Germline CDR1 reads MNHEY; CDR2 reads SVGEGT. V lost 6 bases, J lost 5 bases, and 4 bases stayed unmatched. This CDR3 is CASSLLAGNNEQFF. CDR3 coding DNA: TGTGCCAGCAGCCTACTAGCGGGGAACAATGAGCAGTTCTTC.

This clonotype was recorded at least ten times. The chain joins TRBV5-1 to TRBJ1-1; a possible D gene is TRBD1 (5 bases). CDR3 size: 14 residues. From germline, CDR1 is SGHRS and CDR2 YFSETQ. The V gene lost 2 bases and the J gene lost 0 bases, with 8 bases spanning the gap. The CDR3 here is CASSFSDMNTEAFF. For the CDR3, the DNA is TGCGCCAGCAGCTTTTCGGACATGAACACTGAAGCTTTCTTT.

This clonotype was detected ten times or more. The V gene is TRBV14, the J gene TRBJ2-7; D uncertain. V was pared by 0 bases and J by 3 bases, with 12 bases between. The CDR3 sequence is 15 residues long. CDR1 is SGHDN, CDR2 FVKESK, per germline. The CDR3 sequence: CASSQDLAGYYEQYF. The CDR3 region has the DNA TGTGCCAGCAGCCAAGATTTGGCAGGCTACTACGAGCAGTACTTC.

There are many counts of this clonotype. The CDR3: CASSLQGVPPYEQYF. The DNA for the CDR3 is TGTGCCAGCAGCCTACAGGGGGTCCCACCCTACGAGCAGTACTTC. The chain recombines TRBV6-2 or TRBV6-3 with TRBJ2-7; TRBD1 matches 8 bases. The CDR3 runs 15 residues. J lost 2 bases, V lost 6 bases, and 9 bases had no gene match. Germline CDR1 reads MNHEY; CDR2 reads SVGEGT.

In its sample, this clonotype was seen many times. CDR3 coding DNA: TGCGCCAGCAGCAGCAGGGGCAACTCCTACAATGAGCAGTTCTTC. This sequence encodes CASSSRGNSYNEQFF. The chain joins TRBV5-1 to TRBJ2-1, with D possibly TRBD1 on 6 matching bases. Germline loops: CDR1 SGHRS, CDR2 YFSETQ. Deletions cut 4 bases from V and 0 bases from J, with 11 bases between. This CDR3 spans 15 amino acids.

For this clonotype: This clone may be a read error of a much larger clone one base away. DNA of the CDR3: TGCGCCAGCAGCTCCATTTTGGACAGTTACGAGCAGTACTTC. Protein product: CASSSILDSYEQYF. The gene calls are TRBV5-1 and TRBJ2-7; weak D call: TRBD1 (6 bases). The germline V gene has CDR1 SGHRS and CDR2 YFSETQ. The CDR3 runs 14 residues. V shed 3 bases and J shed 4 bases, with 14 bases lying between them.

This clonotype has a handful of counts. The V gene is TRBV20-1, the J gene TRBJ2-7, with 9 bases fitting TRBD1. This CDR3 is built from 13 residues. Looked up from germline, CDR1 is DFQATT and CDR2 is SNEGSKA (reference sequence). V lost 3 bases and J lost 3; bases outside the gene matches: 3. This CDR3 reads CSARDRGFYEQYF. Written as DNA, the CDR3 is TGCAGTGCTAGGGACAGGGGATTCTACGAGCAGTACTTC.

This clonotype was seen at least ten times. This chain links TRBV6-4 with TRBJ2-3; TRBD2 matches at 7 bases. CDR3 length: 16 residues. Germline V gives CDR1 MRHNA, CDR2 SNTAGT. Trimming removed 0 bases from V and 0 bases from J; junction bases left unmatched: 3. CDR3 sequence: CASSDSWGGSTDTQYF. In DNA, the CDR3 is TGTGCCAGCAGTGACTCCTGGGGAGGGAGCACAGATACGCAGTATTTT.

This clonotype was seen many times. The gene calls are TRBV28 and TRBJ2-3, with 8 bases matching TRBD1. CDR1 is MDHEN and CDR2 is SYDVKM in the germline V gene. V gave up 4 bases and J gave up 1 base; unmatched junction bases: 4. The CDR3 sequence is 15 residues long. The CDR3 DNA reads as TGTGCCAGCAGTTCAGGACAGGGACGCACAGATACGCAGTATTTT. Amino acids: CASSSGQGRTDTQYF.

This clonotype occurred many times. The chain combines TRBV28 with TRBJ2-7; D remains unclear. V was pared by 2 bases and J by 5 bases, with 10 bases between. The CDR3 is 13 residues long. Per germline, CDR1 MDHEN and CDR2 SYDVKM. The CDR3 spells CASSLNMKNEQYF. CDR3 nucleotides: TGTGCCAGCAGTTTAAATATGAAGAACGAGCAGTACTTC.

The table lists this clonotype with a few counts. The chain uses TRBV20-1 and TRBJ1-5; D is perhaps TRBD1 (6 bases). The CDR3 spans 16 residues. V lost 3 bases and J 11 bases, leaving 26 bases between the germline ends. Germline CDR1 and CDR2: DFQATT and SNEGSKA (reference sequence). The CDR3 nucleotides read TGCAGTGCTAGTCGGCAGGGGACCGACCTAGCGATGTCCCAGCATTTT. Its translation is CSASRQGTDLAMSQHF.

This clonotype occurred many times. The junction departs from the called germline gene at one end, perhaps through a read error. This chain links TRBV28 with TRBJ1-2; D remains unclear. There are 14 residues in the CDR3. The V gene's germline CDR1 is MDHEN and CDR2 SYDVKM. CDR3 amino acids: CAISLVGNNYGYTF. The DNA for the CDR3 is TGTGCCATCAGTTTAGTAGGAAACAACTATGGCTACACCTTC.

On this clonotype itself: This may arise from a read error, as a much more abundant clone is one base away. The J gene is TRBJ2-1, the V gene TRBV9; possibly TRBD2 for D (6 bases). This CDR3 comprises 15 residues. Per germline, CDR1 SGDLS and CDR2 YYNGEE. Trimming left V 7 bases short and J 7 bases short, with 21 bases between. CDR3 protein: CASGLGSGQLNEQFF. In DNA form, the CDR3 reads TGTGCCAGCGGCCTTGGTAGCGGACAACTAAATGAGCAGTTCTTC. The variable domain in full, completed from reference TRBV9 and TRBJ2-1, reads DSGVTQTPKHLITATGQRVTLRCSPRSGDLSVYWYQQSLDQGLQFLIQYYNGEERAKGNILERFSAQQFPDLHSELNLSSLELGDSALYFCASGLGSGQLNEQFFGPGTRLTVL.

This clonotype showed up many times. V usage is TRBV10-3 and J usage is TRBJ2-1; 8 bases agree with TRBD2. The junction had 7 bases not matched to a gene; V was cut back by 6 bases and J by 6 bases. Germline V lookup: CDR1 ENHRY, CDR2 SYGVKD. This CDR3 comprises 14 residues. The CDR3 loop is CAIRDSGAFNEQFF. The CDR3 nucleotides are TGTGCCATCAGGGATAGCGGGGCGTTCAATGAGCAGTTCTTC.

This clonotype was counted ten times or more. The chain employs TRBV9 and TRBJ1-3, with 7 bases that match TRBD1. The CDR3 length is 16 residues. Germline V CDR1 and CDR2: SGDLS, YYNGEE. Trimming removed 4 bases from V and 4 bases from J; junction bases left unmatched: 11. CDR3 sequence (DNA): TGTGCCAGCAGCACTCGCCCGGGGACAGCCGGAAACACCATATATTTT. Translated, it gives CASSTRPGTAGNTIYF.

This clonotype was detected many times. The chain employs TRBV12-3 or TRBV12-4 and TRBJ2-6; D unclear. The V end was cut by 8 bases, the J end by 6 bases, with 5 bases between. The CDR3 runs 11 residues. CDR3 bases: TGTGCCAGCGGTACGGCCAACGTCCTGACTTTC. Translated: CASGTANVLTF.

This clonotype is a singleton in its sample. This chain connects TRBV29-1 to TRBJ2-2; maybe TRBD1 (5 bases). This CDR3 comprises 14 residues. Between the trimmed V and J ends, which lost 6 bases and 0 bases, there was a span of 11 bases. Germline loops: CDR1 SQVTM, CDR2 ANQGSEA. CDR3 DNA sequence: TGCAGCGTACTGGACAAACCGAACACCGGGGAGCTGTTTTTT. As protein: CSVLDKPNTGELFF.